Listed here is a single TCR beta chain. Its antigen is as yet unknown. Germline loops: CDR1 LGHDT, CDR2 YNNKEL (reference sequence). The CDR3 spans 15 residues. The data derive from a study of monozygotic twins with inflammatory bowel disease. Whole-study results and caveats: There was no way to distinguish the different T cell subtypes. Researchers reported no repertoire similarity difference between concordant and discordant twins, possibly from limited power.

Two rounds of nested PCR, of around 16 and 10 cycles, were run on TCRalpha and TCRbeta cDNA. With the 5' RACE reads reprocessed, TCRdb shows one record per CDR3 protein and no DNA. The specimen's table records approximately 150,000 distinct CDR3 sequences. The receptor's source is a human donor with ulcerative colitis or Crohn's disease, or a healthy co-twin of an affected twin (not recorded which). Sequences were obtained from blood. The V and J genes are TRBV3-1 and TRBJ1-4. The CDR3 sequence: CASSQEEVANEKLFF.